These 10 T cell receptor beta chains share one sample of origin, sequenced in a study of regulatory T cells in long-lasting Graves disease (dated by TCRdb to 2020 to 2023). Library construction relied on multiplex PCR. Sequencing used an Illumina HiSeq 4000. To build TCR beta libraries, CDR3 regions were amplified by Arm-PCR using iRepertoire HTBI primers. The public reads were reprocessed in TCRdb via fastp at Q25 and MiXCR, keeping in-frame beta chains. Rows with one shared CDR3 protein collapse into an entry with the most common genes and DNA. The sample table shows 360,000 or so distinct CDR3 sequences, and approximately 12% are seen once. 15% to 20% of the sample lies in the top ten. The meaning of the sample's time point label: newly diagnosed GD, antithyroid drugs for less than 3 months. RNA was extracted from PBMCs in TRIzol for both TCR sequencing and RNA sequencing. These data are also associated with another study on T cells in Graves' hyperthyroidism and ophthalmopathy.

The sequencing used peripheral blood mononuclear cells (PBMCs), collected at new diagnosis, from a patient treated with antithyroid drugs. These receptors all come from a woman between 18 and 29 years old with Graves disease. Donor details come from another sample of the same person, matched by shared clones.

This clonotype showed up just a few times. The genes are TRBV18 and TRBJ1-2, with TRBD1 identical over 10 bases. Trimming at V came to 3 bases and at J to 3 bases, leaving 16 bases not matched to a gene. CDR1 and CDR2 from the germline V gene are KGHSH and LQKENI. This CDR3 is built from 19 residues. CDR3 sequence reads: CASSPPLLDRGHIDYGYTF. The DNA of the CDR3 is TGTGCCAGCTCACCCCCCCTTTTAGACAGGGGGCATATCGACTATGGCTACACCTTC. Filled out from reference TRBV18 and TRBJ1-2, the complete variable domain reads NAGVMQNPRHLVRRRGQEARLRCSPMKGHSHVYWYRQLPEEGLKFMVYLQKENIIDESGMPKERFSAEFPKEGPSILRIQQVVRGDSAAYFCASSPPLLDRGHIDYGYTFGSGTRLTVV.

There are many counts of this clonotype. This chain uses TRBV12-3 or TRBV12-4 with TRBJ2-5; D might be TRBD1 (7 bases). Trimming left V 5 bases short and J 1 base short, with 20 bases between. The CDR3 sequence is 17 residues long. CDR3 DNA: TGTGCCAGCAGTCCACTTAGGACAGGAGGGCTCCAAGAGACCCAGTACTTC. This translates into CASSPLRTGGLQETQYF.

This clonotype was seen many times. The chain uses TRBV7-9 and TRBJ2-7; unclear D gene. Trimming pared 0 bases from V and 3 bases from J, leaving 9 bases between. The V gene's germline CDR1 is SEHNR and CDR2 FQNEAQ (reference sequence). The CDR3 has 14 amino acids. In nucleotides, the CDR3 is TGTGCCAGCAGCTTAGCGGTGGGCAACTACGAGCAGTACGTC. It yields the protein CASSLAVGNYEQYV.

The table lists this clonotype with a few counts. CDR3 protein: CASSRGGSGLNEQYF. The CDR3 nucleotides are TGTGCCAGCAGCCGCGGGGGGAGCGGGCTAAACGAGCAGTACTTC. The chain has TRBV9 and TRBJ2-7, with 8 bases lining up with TRBD2. V was pared by 4 bases and J by 5 bases, with 11 bases of the junction left unmatched. Germline CDR1 is SGDLS and CDR2 is YYNGEE. The CDR3 totals 15 residues.

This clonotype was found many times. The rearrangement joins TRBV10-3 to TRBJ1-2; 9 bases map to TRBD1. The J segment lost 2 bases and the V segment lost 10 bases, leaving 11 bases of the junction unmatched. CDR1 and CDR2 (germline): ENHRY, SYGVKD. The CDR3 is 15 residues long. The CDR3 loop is CATQPRTGANYGYTF. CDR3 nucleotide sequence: TGTGCCACCCAACCACGGACAGGGGCCAACTATGGCTACACCTTC.

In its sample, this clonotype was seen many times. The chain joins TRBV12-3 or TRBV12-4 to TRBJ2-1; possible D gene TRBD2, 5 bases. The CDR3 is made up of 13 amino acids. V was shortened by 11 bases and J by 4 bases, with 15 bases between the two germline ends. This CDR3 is CASGVATYNEQFF. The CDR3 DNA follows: TGTGCCTCTGGGGTAGCGACGTACAATGAGCAGTTCTTC.

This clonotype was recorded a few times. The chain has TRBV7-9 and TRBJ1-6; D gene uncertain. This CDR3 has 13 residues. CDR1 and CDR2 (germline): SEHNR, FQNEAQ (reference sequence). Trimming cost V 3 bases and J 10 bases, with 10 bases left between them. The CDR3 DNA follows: TGTGCCAGCAGCTTGATGGGCGCCTCACCCCTCCACTTT. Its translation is CASSLMGASPLHF.

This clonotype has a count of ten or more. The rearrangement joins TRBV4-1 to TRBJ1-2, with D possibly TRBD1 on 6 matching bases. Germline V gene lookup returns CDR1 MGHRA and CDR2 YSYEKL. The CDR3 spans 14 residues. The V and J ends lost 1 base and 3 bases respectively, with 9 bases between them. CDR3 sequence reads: CASSQVSGDYGYTF. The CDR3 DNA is TGCGCCAGCAGCCAAGTATCAGGGGACTATGGCTACACCTTC.

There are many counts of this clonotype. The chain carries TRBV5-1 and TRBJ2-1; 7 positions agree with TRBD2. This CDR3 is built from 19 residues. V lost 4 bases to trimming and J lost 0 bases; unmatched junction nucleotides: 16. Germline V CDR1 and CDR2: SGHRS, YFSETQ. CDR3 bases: TGCGCCAGCAGCGGTGGGAGGGGCCGGGGACCCTTCTCCTACAATGAGCAGTTCTTC. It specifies CASSGGRGRGPFSYNEQFF.

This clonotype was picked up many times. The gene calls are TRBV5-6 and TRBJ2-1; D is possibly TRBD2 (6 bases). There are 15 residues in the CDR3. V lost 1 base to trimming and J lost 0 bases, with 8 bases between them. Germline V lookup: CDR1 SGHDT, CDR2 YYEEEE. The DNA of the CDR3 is TGTGCCAGCAGCTTGCGGGGGAGCTCCTACAATGAGCAGTTCTTC. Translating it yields CASSLRGSSYNEQFF.